These 4 T cell receptor beta chains were all obtained from the same sample, sequenced in a study of identical twins. One entry per CDR3 protein results from TCRdb running MiXCR on the 5' RACE reads. The table shows 400,000 to 550,000 distinct CDR3 sequences, with less than 25% occurring only once. These data are also associated with another study on T cells expressing NK-cell markers.

Source material: CD4+ T cells sorted from blood. All receptors derive from a woman between 18 and 29 years old in good health.

This sequence joins TRBV10-3 and TRBJ2-1; no firm D call. Trimming took off 4 bases at V and 6 bases at J, with 10 bases between the two ends. The CDR3 totals 13 residues. In germline, CDR1 is ENHRY, CDR2 SYGVKD. The CDR3 reads CAISGDWANEQFF. DNA for the CDR3: TGTGCCATCAGTGGAGACTGGGCCAATGAGCAGTTCTTC.

This clonotype appeared many times. The CDR3 sequence is CASSKRGEETQYF. In DNA, the CDR3 is TGTGCCAGCAGCAAACGAGGGGAAGAGACCCAGTACTTC. This chain links TRBV9 with TRBJ2-5; D may correspond to TRBD1 or TRBD2 (5 bases each). V lost 4 bases, J lost 3 bases, and 10 bases lay in between. CDR3 length equals 13 residues. Germline V CDR1 and CDR2: SGDLS, YYNGEE.

This clonotype turned up a few times. As DNA, the CDR3 is TGTGCCAGCAGCTTCTATCCGGTCGAGCAGTACTTC. Its protein product is CASSFYPVEQYF. The rearrangement uses TRBV7-2 and TRBJ2-7; D remains ambiguous. The CDR3 length is 12 residues. V gave up 3 bases and J gave up 6 bases, with 9 bases separating them. Germline-derived CDR1 and CDR2 are SGHTA and FQGNSA. Drawing the rest from reference TRBV7-2 and TRBJ2-7, the complete variable domain is GAGVSQSPSNKVTEKGKDVELRCDPISGHTALYWYRQSLGQGLEFLIYFQGNSAPDKSGLPSDRFSAERTGGSVSTLTIQRTQQEDSAVYLCASSFYPVEQYFGPGTRLTVT.

The chain uses TRBV6-2 or TRBV6-3 and TRBJ2-5; D is possibly TRBD1 (7 bases). The CDR3 is made up of 14 amino acids. Germline V gene data show CDR1 as MNHEY and CDR2 as SVGEGT. V was shortened by 8 bases and J by 5 bases, with 18 bases between the two germline ends. Here the CDR3 reads CASRRSGGGETQYF. The CDR3 region has the DNA TGTGCCAGCCGGCGGTCAGGGGGAGGCGAGACCCAGTACTTC.